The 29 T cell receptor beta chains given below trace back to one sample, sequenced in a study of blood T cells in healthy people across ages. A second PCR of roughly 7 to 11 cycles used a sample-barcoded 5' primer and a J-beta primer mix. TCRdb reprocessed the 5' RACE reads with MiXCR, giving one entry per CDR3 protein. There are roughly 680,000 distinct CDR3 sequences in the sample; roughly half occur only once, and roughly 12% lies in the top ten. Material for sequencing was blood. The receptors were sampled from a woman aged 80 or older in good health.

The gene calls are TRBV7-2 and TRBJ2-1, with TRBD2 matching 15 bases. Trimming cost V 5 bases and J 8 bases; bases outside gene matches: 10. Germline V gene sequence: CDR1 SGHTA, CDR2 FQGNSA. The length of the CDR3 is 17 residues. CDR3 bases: TGTGCCAGCAGCCCAGGCGGGGGACTAGCGGGGGGCTATGAGCAGTTCTTC. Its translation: CASSPGGGLAGGYEQFF.

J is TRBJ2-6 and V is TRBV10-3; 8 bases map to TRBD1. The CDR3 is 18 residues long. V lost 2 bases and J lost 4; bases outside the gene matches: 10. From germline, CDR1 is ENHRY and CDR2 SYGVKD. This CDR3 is CAISELGQGKWGANVLTF. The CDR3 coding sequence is TGTGCCATCAGTGAGCTTGGACAGGGAAAGTGGGGGGCCAACGTCCTGACTTTC.

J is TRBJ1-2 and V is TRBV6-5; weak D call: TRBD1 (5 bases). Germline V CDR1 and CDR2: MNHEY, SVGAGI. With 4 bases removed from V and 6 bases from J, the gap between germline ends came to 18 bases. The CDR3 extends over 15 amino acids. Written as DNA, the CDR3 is TGTGCCAGCAGTTCTGTTAGGGGAGGGAAGGATGGCTACACCTTC. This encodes CASSSVRGGKDGYTF.

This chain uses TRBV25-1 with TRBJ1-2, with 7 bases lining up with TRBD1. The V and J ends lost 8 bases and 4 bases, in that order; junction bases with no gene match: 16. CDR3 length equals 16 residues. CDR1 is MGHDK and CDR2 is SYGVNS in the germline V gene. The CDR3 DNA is TGTGCCAGCTCGTCCCCGGGAACAGGGGCAATCTATGGCTACACCTTC. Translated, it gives CASSSPGTGAIYGYTF.

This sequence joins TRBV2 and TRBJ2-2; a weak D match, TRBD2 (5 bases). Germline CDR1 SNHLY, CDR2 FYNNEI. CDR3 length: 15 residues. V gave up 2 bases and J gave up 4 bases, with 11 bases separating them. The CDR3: CASSEQQTTTGELFF. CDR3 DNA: TGTGCCAGCAGTGAACAGCAGACTACCACCGGGGAGCTGTTTTTT.

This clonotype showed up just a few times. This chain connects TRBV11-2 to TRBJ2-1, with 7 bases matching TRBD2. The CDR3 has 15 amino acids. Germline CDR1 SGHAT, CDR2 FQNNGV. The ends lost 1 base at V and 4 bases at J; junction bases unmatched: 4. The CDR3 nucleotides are TGTGCCAGCAGCTTAGGTGGGGGGGTTTACAATGAGCAGTTCTTC. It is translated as CASSLGGGVYNEQFF.

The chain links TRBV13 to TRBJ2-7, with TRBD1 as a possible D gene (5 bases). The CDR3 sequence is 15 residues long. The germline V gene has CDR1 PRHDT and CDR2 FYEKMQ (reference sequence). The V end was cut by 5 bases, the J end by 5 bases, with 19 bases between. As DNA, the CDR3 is TGTGCCAGCAGCGACCGACAGAAGGGTTCGAACGAGCAGTACTTC. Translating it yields CASSDRQKGSNEQYF.

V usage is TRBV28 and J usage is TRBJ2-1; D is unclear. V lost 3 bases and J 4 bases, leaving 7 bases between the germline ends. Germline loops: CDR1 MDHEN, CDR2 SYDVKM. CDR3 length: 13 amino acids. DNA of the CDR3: TGTGCCAGCAGTTTGAGTCAGTACAATGAGCAGTTCTTC. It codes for CASSLSQYNEQFF.

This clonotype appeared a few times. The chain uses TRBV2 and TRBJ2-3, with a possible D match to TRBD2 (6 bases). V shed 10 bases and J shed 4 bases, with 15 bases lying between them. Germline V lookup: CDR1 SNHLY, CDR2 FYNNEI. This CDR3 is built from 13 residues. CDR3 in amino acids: CATHRTIADTQYF. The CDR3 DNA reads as TGTGCCACCCACCGGACTATCGCAGATACGCAGTATTTT.

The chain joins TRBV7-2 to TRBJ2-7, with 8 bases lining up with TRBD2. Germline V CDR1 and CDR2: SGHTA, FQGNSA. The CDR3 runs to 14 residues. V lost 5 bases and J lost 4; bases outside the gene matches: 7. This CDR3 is CASSQPRGGYEQYF. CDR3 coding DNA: TGTGCCAGCAGCCAACCCCGGGGGGGATACGAGCAGTACTTC.

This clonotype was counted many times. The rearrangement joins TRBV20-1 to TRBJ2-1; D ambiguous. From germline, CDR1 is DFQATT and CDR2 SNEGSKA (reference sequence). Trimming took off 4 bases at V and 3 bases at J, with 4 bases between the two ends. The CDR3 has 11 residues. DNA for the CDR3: TGCAGTGCTATTTTCTACAATGAGCAGTTCTTC. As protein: CSAIFYNEQFF.

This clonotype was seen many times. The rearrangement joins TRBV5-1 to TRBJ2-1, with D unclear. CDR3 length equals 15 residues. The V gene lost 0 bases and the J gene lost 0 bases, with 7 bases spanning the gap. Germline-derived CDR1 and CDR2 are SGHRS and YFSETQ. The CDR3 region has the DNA TGCGCCAGCAGCTTGGATTCCGGCTCCTACAATGAGCAGTTCTTC. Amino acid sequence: CASSLDSGSYNEQFF.

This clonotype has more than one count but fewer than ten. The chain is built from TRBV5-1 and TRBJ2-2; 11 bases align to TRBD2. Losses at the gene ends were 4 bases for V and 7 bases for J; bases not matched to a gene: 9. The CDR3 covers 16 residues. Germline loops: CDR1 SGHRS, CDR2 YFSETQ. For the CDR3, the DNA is TGCGCCAGCAGCCATACTAGCGGGAGTGGATACGGGGAGCTGTTTTTT. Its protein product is CASSHTSGSGYGELFF.

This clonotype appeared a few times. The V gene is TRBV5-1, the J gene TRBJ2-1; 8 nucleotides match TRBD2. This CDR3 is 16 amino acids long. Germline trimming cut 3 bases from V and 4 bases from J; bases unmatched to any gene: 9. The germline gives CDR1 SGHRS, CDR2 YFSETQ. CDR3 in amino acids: CASSSEPASGYNEQFF. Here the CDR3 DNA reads TGCGCCAGCAGCTCTGAGCCGGCTAGCGGGTACAATGAGCAGTTCTTC.

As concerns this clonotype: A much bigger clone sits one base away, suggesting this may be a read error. CDR3 loop: CASSFDRGGVDTQYF. CDR3 coding DNA: TGTGCCAGCAGTTTTGATCGGGGGGGAGTAGATACGCAGTATTTT. The chain is built from TRBV12-3 or TRBV12-4 and TRBJ2-3; 8 bases are a match to TRBD2. The CDR3 contains 15 residues. J was trimmed by 5 bases and V by 3 bases; bases with no gene match: 7.

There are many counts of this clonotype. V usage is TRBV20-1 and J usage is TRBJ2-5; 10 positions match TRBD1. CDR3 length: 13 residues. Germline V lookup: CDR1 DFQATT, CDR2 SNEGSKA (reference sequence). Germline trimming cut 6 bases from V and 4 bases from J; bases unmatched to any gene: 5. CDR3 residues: CSAGRTGGETQYF. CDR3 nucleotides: TGCAGTGCGGGAAGGACAGGGGGAGAGACCCAGTACTTC.

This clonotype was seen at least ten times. As DNA, the CDR3 is TGTGCCAGCAGTTACTCAGGGGCTCAAGAGACCCAGTACTTC. Its translation is CASSYSGAQETQYF. J is TRBJ2-5 and V is TRBV6-5; D perhaps matches TRBD1 (5 bases). This CDR3 comprises 14 residues. V lost 0 bases and J 2 bases, leaving 7 bases between the germline ends. Per the germline V gene, CDR1 is MNHEY and CDR2 is SVGAGI.

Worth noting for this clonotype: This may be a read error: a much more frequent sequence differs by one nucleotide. The CDR3 nucleotides are TGCACAACCGCGGGACCCTACGAGCGGTACTTC. This codes for CTTAGPYERYF. The genes are TRBV28 and TRBJ2-7; the D gene is possibly TRBD2 (6 bases). Germline assignment: CDR1 MDHEN and CDR2 SYDVKM. The CDR3 length is 11 residues.

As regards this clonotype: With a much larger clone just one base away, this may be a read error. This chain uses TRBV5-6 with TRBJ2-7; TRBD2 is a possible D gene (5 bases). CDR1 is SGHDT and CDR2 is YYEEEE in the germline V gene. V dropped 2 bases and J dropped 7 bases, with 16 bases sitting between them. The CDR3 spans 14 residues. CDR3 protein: CASSFYRGANEQYF. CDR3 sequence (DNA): TGTGCCAGCAGCTTTTATCGGGGAGCCAATGAGCAGTACTTC.

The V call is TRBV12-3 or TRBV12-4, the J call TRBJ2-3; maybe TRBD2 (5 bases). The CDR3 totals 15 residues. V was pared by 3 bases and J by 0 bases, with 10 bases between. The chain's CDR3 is CASSFWRGSTDTQYF. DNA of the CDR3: TGTGCCAGCAGTTTCTGGAGAGGGAGCACAGATACGCAGTATTTT.

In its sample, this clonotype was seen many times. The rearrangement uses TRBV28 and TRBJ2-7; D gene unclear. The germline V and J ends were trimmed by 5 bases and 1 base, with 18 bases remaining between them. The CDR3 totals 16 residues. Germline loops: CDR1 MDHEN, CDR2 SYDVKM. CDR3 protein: CASSPRKGVGSYEQYF. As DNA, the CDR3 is TGTGCCAGCAGTCCTCGTAAGGGCGTGGGGTCCTACGAGCAGTACTTC.

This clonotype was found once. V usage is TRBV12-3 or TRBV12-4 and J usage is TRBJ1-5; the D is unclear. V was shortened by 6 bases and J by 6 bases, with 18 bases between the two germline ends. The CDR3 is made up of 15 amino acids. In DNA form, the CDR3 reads TGTGCCAGCAGCCCGGGCCGTATTATAGGTCAGCCCCAGCATTTT. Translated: CASSPGRIIGQPQHF.

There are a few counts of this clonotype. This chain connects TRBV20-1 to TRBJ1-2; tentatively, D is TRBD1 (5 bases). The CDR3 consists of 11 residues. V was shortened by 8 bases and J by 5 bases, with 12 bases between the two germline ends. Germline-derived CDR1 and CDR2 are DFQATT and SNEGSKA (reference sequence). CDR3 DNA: TGCAGTCCCCGGGGGATTTATGGCTACACCTTC. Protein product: CSPRGIYGYTF.

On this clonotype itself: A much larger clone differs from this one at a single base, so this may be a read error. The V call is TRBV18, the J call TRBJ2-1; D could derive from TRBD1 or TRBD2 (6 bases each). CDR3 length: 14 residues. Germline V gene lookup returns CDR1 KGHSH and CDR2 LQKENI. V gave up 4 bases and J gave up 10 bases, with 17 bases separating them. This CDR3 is CASSRGALAYEQFF. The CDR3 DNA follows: TGTGCCAGCTCACGGGGGGCTTTGGCCTACGAGCAGTTCTTC.

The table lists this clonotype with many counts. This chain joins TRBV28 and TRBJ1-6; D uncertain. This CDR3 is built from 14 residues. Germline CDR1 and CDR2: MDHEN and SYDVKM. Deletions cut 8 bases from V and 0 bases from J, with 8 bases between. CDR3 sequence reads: CASWESSYNSPLHF. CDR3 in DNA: TGTGCCAGCTGGGAGAGCTCCTATAATTCACCCCTCCACTTT.

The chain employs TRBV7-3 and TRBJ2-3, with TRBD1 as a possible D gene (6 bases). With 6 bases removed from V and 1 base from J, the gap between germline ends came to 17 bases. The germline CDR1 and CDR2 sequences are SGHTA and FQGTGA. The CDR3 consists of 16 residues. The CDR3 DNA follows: TGTGCCAGCAGTGTTTCCAGGGGTTTGGGCACAGATACGCAGTATTTT. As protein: CASSVSRGLGTDTQYF.

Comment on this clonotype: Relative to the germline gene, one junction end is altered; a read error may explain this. This CDR3 reads CASSPTGSTDEKLFF. DNA of the CDR3: TGTGCCAGCAGCCCGACAGGGTCAACTGATGAAAAACTGTTTTTT. This rearrangement joins TRBV14 to TRBJ1-4, with TRBD1 matching over 7 bases. CDR1 is SGHDN, CDR2 FVKESK, per germline. The CDR3 totals 15 residues.

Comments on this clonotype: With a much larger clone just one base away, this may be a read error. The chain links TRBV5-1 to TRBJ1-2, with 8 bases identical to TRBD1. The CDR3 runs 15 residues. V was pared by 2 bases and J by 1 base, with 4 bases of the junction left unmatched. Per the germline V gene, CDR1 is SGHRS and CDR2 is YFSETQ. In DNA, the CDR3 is TGCGCCAGCAGCTTACAGGGGGACCTTAACTATGGCTACACCTTC. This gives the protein CASSLQGDLNYGYTF.

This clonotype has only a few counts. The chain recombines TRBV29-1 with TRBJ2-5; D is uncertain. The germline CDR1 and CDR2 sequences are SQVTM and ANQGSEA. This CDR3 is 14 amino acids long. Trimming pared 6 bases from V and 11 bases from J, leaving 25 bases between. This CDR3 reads CSVRSAEIINEQYF. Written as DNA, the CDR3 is TGCAGCGTCCGGTCGGCGGAGATTATCAATGAGCAGTACTTC.